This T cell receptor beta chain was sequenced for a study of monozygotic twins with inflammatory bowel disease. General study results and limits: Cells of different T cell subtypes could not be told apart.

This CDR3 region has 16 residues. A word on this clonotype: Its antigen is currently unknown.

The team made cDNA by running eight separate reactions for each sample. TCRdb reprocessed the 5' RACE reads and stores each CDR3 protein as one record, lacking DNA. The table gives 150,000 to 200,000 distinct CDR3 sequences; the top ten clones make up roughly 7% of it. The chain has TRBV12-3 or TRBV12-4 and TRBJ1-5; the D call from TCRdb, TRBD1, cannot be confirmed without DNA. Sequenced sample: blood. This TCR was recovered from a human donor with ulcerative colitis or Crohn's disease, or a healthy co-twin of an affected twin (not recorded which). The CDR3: CASSWGDRFSNQPQHF.